This T cell receptor (beta chain) was recovered during a study of response to subunit inactivated influenza vaccine. This clonotype was seen repeatedly, ten times or more. The target antigen is unknown. Broader study findings: Few new T cells, the authors suggested, are recruited by each seasonal influenza vaccination.

Germline assignment: CDR1 DFQATT and CDR2 SNEGSKA (reference sequence). This CDR3 is built from 13 residues. TCRdb redid the calling of the RT-PCR reads with MiXCR, one entry per CDR3 protein. The sample has under 500,000 distinct CDR3 sequences, roughly 11% seen once. This clonotype originated in a man aged 50 or older who received an inactivated influenza vaccine. The specimen comprised PBMCs from blood, sampled 45 days after vaccination. The gene calls are TRBV20-1 and TRBJ1-1; D possibly corresponds to TRBD1 (5 bases). The CDR3 is CSGTRMVNTEAFF. The CDR3 region has the DNA TGCAGCGGGACCCGGATGGTGAACACTGAAGCTTTCTTT.